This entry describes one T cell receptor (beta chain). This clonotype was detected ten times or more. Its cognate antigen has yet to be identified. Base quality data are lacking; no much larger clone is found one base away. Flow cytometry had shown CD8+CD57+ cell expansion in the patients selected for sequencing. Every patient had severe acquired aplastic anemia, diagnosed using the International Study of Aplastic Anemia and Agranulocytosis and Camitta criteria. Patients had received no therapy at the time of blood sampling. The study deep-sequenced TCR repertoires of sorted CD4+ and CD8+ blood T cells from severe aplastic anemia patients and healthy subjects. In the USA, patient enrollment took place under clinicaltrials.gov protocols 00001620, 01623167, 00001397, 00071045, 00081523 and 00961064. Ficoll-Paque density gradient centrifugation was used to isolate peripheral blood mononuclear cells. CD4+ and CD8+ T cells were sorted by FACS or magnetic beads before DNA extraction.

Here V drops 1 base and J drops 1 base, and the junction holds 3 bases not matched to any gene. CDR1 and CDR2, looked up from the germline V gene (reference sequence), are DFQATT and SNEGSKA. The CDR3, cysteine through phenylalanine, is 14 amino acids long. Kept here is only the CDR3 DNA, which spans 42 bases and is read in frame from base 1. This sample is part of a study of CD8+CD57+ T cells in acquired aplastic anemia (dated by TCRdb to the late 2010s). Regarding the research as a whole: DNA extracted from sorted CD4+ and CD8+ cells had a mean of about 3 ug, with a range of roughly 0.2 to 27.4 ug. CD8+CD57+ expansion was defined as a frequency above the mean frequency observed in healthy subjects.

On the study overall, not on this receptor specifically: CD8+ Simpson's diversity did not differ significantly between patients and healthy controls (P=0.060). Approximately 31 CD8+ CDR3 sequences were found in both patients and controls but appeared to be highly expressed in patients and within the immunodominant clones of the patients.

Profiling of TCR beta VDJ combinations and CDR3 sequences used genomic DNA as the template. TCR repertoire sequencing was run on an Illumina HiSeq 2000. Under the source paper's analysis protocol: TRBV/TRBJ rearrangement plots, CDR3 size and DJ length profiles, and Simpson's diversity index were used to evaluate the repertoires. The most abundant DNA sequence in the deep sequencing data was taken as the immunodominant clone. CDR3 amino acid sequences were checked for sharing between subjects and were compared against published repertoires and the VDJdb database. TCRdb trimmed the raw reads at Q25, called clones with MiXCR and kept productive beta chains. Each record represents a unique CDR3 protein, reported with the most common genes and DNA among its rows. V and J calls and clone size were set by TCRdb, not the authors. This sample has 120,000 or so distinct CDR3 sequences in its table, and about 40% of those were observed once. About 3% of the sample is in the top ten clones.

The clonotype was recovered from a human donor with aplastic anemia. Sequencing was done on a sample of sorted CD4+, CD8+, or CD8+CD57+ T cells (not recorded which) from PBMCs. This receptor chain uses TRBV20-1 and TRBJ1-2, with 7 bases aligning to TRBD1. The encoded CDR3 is CSARGQGFNYGYTF. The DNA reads TGCAGTGCTAGAGGACAGGGATTTAACTATGGCTACACCTTC.